The 25 T cell receptor beta chains reported below all come from one sample, sequenced in a study of T cell responses to AZD1222 COVID-19 vaccine. Method: immunoSEQ multiplex PCR; TCRdb's copy keeps in-frame clones and lacks some. The data show about 140,000 clones, about 88% seen once. The specimen was peripheral blood, collected on day 0 of AZD1222 vaccination. Every receptor here comes from an adult in good health.

The gene calls are TRBV4-2 and TRBJ1-6, with TRBD1 identical over 8 bases. This CDR3 spans 15 amino acids. Unmatched junction bases numbered 4, after V lost 0 bases and J lost 9 bases. CDR1 is LGHNA, CDR2 YNFKEQ, per germline. The CDR3 bases are TGTGCCAGCAGCCAAGACGGGACAGGACTTTCACCCCTCCACTTT. Protein product: CASSQDGTGLSPLHF.

This sequence joins TRBV7-2 and TRBJ2-6, with 10 bases aligning to TRBD2. The germline gives CDR1 SGHTA, CDR2 FQGNSA. The CDR3 is made up of 17 amino acids. The V gene end was trimmed by 2 bases and the J gene end by 0 bases; junction bases not matched to a gene: 1. The CDR3 sequence: CASSLLAGGSGANVLTF. In nucleotides, the CDR3 is TGTGCCAGCAGCTTATTAGCGGGAGGCTCTGGGGCCAACGTCCTGACTTTC.

V and J are TRBV30 and TRBJ1-6; D gene uncertain. The V end lost 3 bases, the J end lost 7 bases, and 13 bases lay between the germline ends. The CDR3 contains 14 residues. The germline CDR1 and CDR2 sequences are GTSNPN and SVGIG (reference sequence). In DNA form, the CDR3 reads TGTGCCTGGAGGATGACACGGGGAAATTCACCCCTCCACTTT. Translation gives CAWRMTRGNSPLHF.

This clone was recorded only once. The chain is built from TRBV19 and TRBJ2-1; 7 positions agree with TRBD1. The trim removed 5 bases at V and 8 bases at J, leaving 9 bases unmatched. From germline, CDR1 is LNHDA and CDR2 SQIVND (reference sequence). The CDR3 has 14 amino acids. CDR3 sequence (DNA): TGTGCCAGTAGTGCGATAGGGACAGTCGATGAGCAGTTCTTC. Translating gives CASSAIGTVDEQFF.

The rearrangement joins TRBV4-2 to TRBJ2-4; the D call may be TRBD1 or TRBD2 (5 bases each). V lost 1 base to trimming and J lost 3 bases, with 10 bases between them. Germline V gives CDR1 LGHNA, CDR2 YNFKEQ. This CDR3 spans 15 amino acids. CDR3 nucleotides: TGTGCCAGCAGCCAAGTCGGGACGGACAAAAACATTCAGTACTTC. This codes for CASSQVGTDKNIQYF.

The chain recombines TRBV19 with TRBJ2-1; D is undetermined. This CDR3 spans 15 amino acids. Trimming removed 5 bases from V and 0 bases from J, with 11 bases in between. From germline, CDR1 is LNHDA and CDR2 SQIVND (reference sequence). The CDR3 region is CASSSTVSSYNEQFF. CDR3 DNA: TGTGCCAGTAGTTCTACAGTAAGCTCCTACAATGAGCAGTTCTTC.

This clone was observed a single time. The chain recombines TRBV30 with TRBJ1-5; D gene uncertain. Germline V gives CDR1 GTSNPN, CDR2 SVGIG (reference sequence). There are 14 residues in the CDR3. Trimming took 5 bases from V and 7 from J, leaving 18 bases between them. CDR3 region: CAWGEVFGRQPQHF. CDR3 coding DNA: TGTGCCTGGGGGGAGGTTTTTGGCAGGCAGCCCCAGCATTTT.

CDR3 loop: CASSLGTVNQPQHF. The CDR3 bases are TGTGCCAGCAGCCTCGGGACGGTTAATCAGCCCCAGCATTTT. V and J are TRBV7-8 and TRBJ1-5, with D tentatively TRBD1 (5 bases). V was trimmed by 5 bases and J by 4 bases, leaving 12 bases between them. Germline CDR1 SGHVS, CDR2 FQNEAQ. This CDR3 contains 14 residues.

This chain links TRBV5-1 with TRBJ1-6, with 9 bases identical to TRBD1. Germline CDR1 reads SGHRS; CDR2 reads YFSETQ. This CDR3 has 15 residues. The V segment lost 4 bases and the J segment 7 bases; nucleotides outside the gene matches: 6. The CDR3 nucleotides read TGCGCCAGCAGCATCACCGGGACAGGGAATTCACCCCTCCACTTT. This translates into CASSITGTGNSPLHF.

The chain uses TRBV18 and TRBJ1-1; D is uncertain. CDR1 and CDR2 (germline): KGHSH, LQKENI. V dropped 1 base and J dropped 10 bases, with 10 bases sitting between them. The CDR3 loop spans 12 amino acids. The CDR3 DNA reads as TGTGCCAGCTCACCACAGGGCGGCGGAGCTTTCTTT. Its translation is CASSPQGGGAFF.

This clone appeared once. The genes are TRBV15 and TRBJ2-7; perhaps TRBD1 as D (6 bases). The V and J ends lost 1 base and 3 bases respectively, with 13 bases between them. From germline, CDR1 is LNHNV and CDR2 YYDKDF (reference sequence). The CDR3 extends over 15 amino acids. CDR3 DNA sequence: TGTGCCACCAGCAGAGCACCCCGGGACAACTACGAGCAGTACTTC. Translating gives CATSRAPRDNYEQYF.

This chain links TRBV7-9 with TRBJ1-1, with unresolved D. CDR3 length: 14 residues. V lost 1 base to trimming and J lost 2 bases, with 8 bases between them. CDR1 SEHNR and CDR2 FQNEAQ come from the germline V gene (reference sequence). CDR3 sequence: CASSLVTVNTEAFF. The CDR3 DNA sequence: TGTGCCAGCAGCTTAGTTACAGTTAACACTGAAGCTTTCTTT.

The CDR3 nucleotides read TGTGCCAGCAGTCGAACAGGGGAGAACTATGGCTACACCTTC. Its protein product is CASSRTGENYGYTF. The chain carries TRBV3-1 (or the pseudogene TRBV3-2) and TRBJ1-2, with 7 bases matching TRBD1. V trimming: 6 bases; J trimming: 2 bases; junction bases outside the gene matches: 6. CDR1 is LGHDT, CDR2 YNNKEL, per germline (reference sequence). The CDR3 extends over 14 amino acids.

The table lists this clone with a count of one. The chain carries TRBV3-1 (or the pseudogene TRBV3-2) and TRBJ1-2; no reliable D call. V shed 1 base and J shed 2 bases, with 8 bases lying between them. This CDR3 is built from 14 residues. Germline CDR1 and CDR2: LGHDT and YNNKEL (reference sequence). The CDR3 nucleotides read TGTGCCAGCAGCCAAGTGGAGGGCAACTATGGCTACACCTTC. Its translation is CASSQVEGNYGYTF.

The rearrangement uses TRBV4-1 and TRBJ1-3; D possibly corresponds to TRBD1 (5 bases). The V end lost 0 bases, the J end lost 0 bases, and 18 bases lay between the germline ends. Germline assignment: CDR1 MGHRA and CDR2 YSYEKL. The CDR3 sequence is 19 residues long. CDR3 in amino acids: CASSQEQGPLKGSGNTIYF. The DNA of the CDR3 is TGCGCCAGCAGCCAAGAGCAGGGACCGCTTAAAGGCTCTGGAAACACCATATATTTT.

The chain has TRBV13 and TRBJ1-1, with unresolved D. V lost 5 bases to trimming and J lost 10 bases, with 14 bases between them. There are 12 residues in the CDR3. Germline lookup yields CDR1 PRHDT and CDR2 FYEKMQ (reference sequence). The CDR3 here is CASSTRAGVAFF. The CDR3 DNA follows: TGTGCCAGCAGCACCCGGGCCGGGGTAGCTTTCTTT.

V gene TRBV5-6 combines with J gene TRBJ2-1; D gene ambiguous. From germline, CDR1 is SGHDT and CDR2 YYEEEE. Trimming pared 2 bases from V and 11 bases from J, leaving 17 bases between. The length of the CDR3 is 14 residues. CDR3 sequence (DNA): TGTGCCAGCAGCTTATTAGGGTTCGGGTTAAAGCAGTTCTTC. The encoded protein is CASSLLGFGLKQFF.

This chain connects TRBV3-1 (or the pseudogene TRBV3-2) to TRBJ1-4, with TRBD1 as a possible D gene (5 bases). Trimming shortened V by 0 bases and J by 5 bases, and 10 bases separated the two germline ends. The CDR3 spans 15 residues. The germline V gene encodes CDR1 LGHDT and CDR2 YNNKEL (reference sequence). The CDR3 loop is CASSQDRVGNEKLFF. The CDR3 coding sequence is TGTGCCAGCAGCCAAGACAGGGTAGGGAATGAAAAACTGTTTTTT.

This chain joins TRBV24-1 and TRBJ2-1; tentatively, D is TRBD1 (5 bases). This CDR3 region has 13 residues. V was pared by 3 bases and J by 9 bases, with 11 bases between. The germline V gene has CDR1 KGHDR and CDR2 SFDVKD. CDR3 bases: TGTGCCACCAGTGATCCTGGACAAATTGAGCAGTTCTTC. Translating gives CATSDPGQIEQFF.

The chain links TRBV19 to TRBJ2-5; D is possibly TRBD1 or TRBD2 (5 bases each). The CDR3 contains 17 residues. Germline-derived CDR1 and CDR2 are LNHDA and SQIVND (reference sequence). Trimming took 3 bases from V and 2 from J, leaving 19 bases between them. Here the CDR3 DNA reads TGTGCCAGTAGTATTCGGGGCGCCCCATTCGTACAAGAGACCCAGTACTTC. Its translation is CASSIRGAPFVQETQYF.

The CDR3 here is CASSNPGQPGIGNQPQHF. The CDR3 DNA reads TGTGCCAGCAGCAACCCGGGACAGCCTGGTATCGGCAATCAGCCCCAGCATTTT. The rearrangement links TRBV6-2 or TRBV6-3 to TRBJ1-5; 7 bases are shared with TRBD1. The germline V gene encodes CDR1 MNHEY and CDR2 SVGEGT. With 6 bases clipped from V and 2 bases from J, the junction kept 16 bases outside the gene matches. This CDR3 comprises 18 residues.

Written as DNA, the CDR3 is TGTGCCAGCAGCTTCCTGGCATTCATGAACACTGAAGCTTTCTTT. Encoded protein: CASSFLAFMNTEAFF. The gene calls are TRBV7-9 and TRBJ1-1; D unresolved. Germline-derived CDR1 and CDR2 are SEHNR and FQNEAQ (reference sequence). This CDR3 is 15 amino acids long. V was shortened by 3 bases and J by 0 bases, with 11 bases between the two germline ends.

V and J are TRBV13 and TRBJ2-5, with D tentatively TRBD1 (5 bases). V was pared by 0 bases and J by 5 bases, with 7 bases between. Germline V CDR1 and CDR2: PRHDT, FYEKMQ (reference sequence). The CDR3 spans 13 residues. CDR3 sequence reads: CASSLGTEETQYF. In DNA form, the CDR3 reads TGTGCCAGCAGCTTAGGGACAGAGGAGACCCAGTACTTC.

The chain couples TRBV25-1 to TRBJ1-1; the D gene is possibly TRBD1 (6 bases). Germline V gene sequence: CDR1 MGHDK, CDR2 SYGVNS. V lost 6 bases to trimming and J lost 2 bases, with 13 bases between them. The CDR3 extends over 14 amino acids. CDR3 sequence: CASRGTGINTEAFF. Written as DNA, the CDR3 is TGTGCCAGCAGAGGCACAGGGATAAACACTGAAGCTTTCTTT.

The chain recombines TRBV5-1 with TRBJ2-7; D may be TRBD1 or TRBD2 (7 bases each). V lost 0 bases and J lost 4, with 11 bases in between. Germline CDR1 and CDR2: SGHRS and YFSETQ. This CDR3 is built from 14 residues. CDR3 in amino acids: CASSLVQGGYEQYF. CDR3 in DNA: TGCGCCAGCAGCTTGGTCCAGGGGGGGTACGAGCAGTACTTC.